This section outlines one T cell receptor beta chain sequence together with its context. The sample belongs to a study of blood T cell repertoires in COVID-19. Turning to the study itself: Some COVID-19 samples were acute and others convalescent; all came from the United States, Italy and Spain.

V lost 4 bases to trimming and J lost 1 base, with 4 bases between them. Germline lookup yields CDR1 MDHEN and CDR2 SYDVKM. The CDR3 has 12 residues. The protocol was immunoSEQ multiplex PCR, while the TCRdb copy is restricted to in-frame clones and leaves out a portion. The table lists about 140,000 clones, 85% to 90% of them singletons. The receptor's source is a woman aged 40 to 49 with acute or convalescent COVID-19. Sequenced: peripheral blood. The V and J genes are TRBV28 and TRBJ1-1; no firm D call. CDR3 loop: CASSYRNTEAFF. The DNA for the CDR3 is TGTGCCAGCAGTTACAGGAACACTGAAGCTTTCTTT.